This TCR beta chain emerged from a study of Graves' ophthalmopathy and Graves' hyperthyroidism. Germline lookup yields CDR1 MNHNS and CDR2 SASEGT. The CDR3 is made up of 15 amino acids. The ends were cut back, 6 bases at V and 3 bases at J, with 15 bases in the middle. RNA served as the template for amplifying TCR beta CDR3 regions. Investigators did first-round RT-PCR with HTBI primers, then second-round multiplex PCR. Each CDR3 protein is one row after TCRdb ran MiXCR on the multiplex PCR reads. The profile covers 350,000 to 450,000 distinct CDR3 sequences, with around 20% appearing a single time and roughly 1.4% taken by the ten largest. At least ten counts were recorded for this clonotype.

The sample was peripheral blood. V usage is TRBV6-1 and J usage is TRBJ1-5, with a tentative D call TRBD1 (6 bases). This receptor was taken from a young woman with Graves' ophthalmopathy. The CDR3 here is CASSRRQEFNQPQHF. DNA for the CDR3: TGTGCCAGCAGCAGACGACAGGAGTTCAATCAGCCCCAGCATTTT.